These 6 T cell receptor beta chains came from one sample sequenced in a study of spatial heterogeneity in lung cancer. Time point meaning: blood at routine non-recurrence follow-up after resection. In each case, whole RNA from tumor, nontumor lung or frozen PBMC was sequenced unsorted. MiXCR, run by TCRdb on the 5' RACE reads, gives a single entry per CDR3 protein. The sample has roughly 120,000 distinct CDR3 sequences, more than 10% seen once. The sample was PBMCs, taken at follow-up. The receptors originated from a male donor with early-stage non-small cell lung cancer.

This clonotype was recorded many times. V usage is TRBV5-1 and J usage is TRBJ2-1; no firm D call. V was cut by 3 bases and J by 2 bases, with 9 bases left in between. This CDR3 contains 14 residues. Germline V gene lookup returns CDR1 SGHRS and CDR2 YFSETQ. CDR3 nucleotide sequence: TGCGCCAGCAGCTCCTGGGAAGCCTACAATGAGCAGTTCTTC. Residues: CASSSWEAYNEQFF.

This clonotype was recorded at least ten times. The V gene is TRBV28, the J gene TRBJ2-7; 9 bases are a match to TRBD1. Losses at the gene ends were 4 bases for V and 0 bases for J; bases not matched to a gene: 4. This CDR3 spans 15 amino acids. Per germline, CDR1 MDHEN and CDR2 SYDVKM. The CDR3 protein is CASSSGQGSSYEQYF. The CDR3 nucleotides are TGTGCCAGCAGTTCGGGACAGGGCAGCTCCTACGAGCAGTACTTC.

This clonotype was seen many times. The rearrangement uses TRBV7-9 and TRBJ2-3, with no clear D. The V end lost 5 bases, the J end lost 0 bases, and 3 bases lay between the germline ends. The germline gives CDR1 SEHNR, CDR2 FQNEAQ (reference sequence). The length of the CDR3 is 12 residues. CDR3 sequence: CASSTSTDTQYF. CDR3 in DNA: TGTGCCAGCAGCACCAGCACAGATACGCAGTATTTT.

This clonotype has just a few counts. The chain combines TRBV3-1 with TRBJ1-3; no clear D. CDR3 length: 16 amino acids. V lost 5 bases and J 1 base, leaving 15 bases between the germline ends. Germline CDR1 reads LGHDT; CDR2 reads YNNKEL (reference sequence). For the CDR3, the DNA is TGTGCCAGCAGCTCCTACTTCTTAGGGTCTGGAAACACCATATATTTT. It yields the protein CASSSYFLGSGNTIYF.

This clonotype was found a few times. The DNA for the CDR3 is TGTGCCAGCAGCCGATACGGGCCCGGAGGTGTAGATGAAAAACTGTTTTTT. Protein sequence: CASSRYGPGGVDEKLFF. The chain joins TRBV7-9 to TRBJ1-4; D is undetermined. Germline CDR1 SEHNR, CDR2 FQNEAQ (reference sequence). CDR3 length equals 17 residues. V dropped 5 bases and J dropped 6 bases, with 22 bases sitting between them.

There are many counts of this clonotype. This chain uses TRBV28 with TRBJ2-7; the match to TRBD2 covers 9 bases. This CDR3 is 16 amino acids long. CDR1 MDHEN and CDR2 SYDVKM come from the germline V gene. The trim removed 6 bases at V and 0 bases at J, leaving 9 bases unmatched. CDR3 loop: CASRYTSGHSSYEQYF. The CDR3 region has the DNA TGTGCCAGCAGATATACTAGCGGGCATAGCTCCTACGAGCAGTACTTC.